The entry below gives a single T cell receptor beta chain sequence along with its context. This sample stems from a study of blood T cell repertoires in COVID-19. The CDR3 loop spans 16 amino acids. Germline assignment: CDR1 SGHTA and CDR2 FQGNSA. Trimming cost V 3 bases and J 3 bases; bases outside gene matches: 11. Clones were read by immunoSEQ multiplex PCR, and TCRdb kept only the in-frame ones, dropping some. This table holds nearly 250,000 clones, about 82% found once. The origin of this receptor is a woman between 50 and 59 years old who had recovered from COVID-19. The gene calls are TRBV7-2 and TRBJ2-7; 7 bases fit TRBD2. Sequencing was performed on PBMCs or T cells enriched from blood (not recorded which). CDR3 loop: CASSLYAVGRDYEQYF. In DNA, the CDR3 is TGTGCCAGCAGCTTGTACGCTGTGGGGAGGGACTACGAGCAGTACTTC.